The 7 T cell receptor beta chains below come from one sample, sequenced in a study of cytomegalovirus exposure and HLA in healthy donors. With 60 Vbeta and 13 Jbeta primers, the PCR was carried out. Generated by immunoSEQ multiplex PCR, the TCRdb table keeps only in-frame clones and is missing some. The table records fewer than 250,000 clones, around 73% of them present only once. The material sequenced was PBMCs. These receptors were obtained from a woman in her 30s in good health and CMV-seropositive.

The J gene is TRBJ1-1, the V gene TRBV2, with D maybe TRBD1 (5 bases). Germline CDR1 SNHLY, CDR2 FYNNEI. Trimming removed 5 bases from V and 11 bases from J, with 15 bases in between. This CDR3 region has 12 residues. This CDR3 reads CASSPLQVGAFF. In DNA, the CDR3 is TGTGCCAGCAGTCCTCTACAGGTGGGGGCTTTCTTT. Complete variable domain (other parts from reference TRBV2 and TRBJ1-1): EPEVTQTPSHQVTQMGQEVILRCVPISNHLYFYWYRQILGQKVEFLVSFYNNEISEKSEIFDDQFSVERPDGSNFTLKIRSTKLEDSAMYFCASSPLQVGAFFGQGTRLTVV.

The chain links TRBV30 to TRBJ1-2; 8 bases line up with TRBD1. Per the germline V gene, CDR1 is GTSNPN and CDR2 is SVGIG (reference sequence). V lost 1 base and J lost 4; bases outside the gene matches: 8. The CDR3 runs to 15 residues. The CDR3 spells CAWSAPVTGAYGYTF. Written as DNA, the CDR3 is TGTGCCTGGAGTGCCCCTGTGACAGGGGCCTATGGCTACACCTTC. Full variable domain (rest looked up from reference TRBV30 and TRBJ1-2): SQTIHQWPATLVQPVGSPLSLECTVEGTSNPNLYWYRQAAGRGLQLLFYSVGIGQISSEVPQNLSASRPQDRQFILSSKKLLLSDSGFYLCAWSAPVTGAYGYTFGSGTRLTVV.

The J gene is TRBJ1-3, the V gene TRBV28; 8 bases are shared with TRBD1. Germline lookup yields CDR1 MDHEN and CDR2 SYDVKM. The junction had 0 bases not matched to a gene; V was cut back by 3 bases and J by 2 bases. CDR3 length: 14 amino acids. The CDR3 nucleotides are TGTGCCAGCAGTTTGACAGGGGCTGGAAACACCATATATTTT. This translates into CASSLTGAGNTIYF.

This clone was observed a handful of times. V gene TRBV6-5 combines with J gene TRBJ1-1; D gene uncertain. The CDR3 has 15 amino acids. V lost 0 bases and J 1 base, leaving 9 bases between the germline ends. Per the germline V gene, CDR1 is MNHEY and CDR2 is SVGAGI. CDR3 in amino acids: CASSYSIAGNTEAFF. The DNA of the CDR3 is TGTGCCAGCAGTTACTCGATTGCAGGGAACACTGAAGCTTTCTTT.

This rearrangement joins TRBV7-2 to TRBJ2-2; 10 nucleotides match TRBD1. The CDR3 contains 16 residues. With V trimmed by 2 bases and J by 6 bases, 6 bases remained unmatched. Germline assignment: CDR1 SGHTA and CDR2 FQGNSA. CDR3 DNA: TGTGCCAGCAGCTTATGGGGGACAGGGGTCCCCGGGGAGCTGTTTTTT. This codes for CASSLWGTGVPGELFF.

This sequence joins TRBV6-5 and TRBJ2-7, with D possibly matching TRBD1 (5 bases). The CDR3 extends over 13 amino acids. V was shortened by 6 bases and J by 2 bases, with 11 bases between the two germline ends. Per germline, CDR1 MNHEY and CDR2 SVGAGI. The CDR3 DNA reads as TGTGCCAGCAGGCACCTGGACACCTACGAGCAGTACTTC. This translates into CASRHLDTYEQYF.

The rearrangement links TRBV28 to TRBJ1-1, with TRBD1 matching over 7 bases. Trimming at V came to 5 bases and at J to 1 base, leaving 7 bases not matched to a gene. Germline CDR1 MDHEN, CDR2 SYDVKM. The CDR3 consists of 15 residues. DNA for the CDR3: TGTGCCAGCAGTCCTACAGGGGCGTCGAACACTGAAGCTTTCTTT. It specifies CASSPTGASNTEAFF. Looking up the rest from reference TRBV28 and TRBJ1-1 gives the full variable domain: DVKVTQSSRYLVKRTGEKVFLECVQDMDHENMFWYRQDPGLGLRLIYFSYDVKMKEKGDIPEGYSVSREKKERFSLILESASTNQTSMYLCASSPTGASNTEAFFGQGTRLTVV.